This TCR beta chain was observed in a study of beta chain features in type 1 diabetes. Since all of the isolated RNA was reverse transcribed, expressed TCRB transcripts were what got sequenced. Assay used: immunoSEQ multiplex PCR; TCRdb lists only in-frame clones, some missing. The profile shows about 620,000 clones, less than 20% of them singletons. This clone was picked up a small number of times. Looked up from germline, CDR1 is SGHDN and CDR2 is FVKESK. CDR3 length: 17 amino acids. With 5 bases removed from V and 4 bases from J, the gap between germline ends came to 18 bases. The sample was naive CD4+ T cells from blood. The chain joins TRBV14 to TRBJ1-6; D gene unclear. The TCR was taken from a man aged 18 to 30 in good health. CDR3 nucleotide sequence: TGTGCCAGCAGCACGGCCGCAGTGCCCACTTATAATTCACCCCTCCACTTT. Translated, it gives CASSTAAVPTYNSPLHF.